This T cell receptor beta chain was sequenced for a study of blood T cells in healthy people across ages. The use of a sample-barcoded 5' primer and a J-beta primer mix characterized a second PCR of about 7 to 12 cycles. TCRdb itself ran the 5' RACE reads through MiXCR, one entry per CDR3 protein. The sample has about 1.5 million distinct CDR3 sequences; approximately 42% are singletons. The CDR3 runs 12 residues. With 5 bases removed from V and 6 bases from J, the gap between germline ends came to 11 bases. Looked up from germline, CDR1 is SGHRS and CDR2 is YFSETQ. The chain has TRBV5-1 and TRBJ1-2; D is undetermined. This TCR came from a woman between 18 and 30 years old in good health. The source material was blood. CDR3 DNA: TGCGCCAGCAGATCGGCGGGAAATGGCTACACCTTC. Protein product: CASRSAGNGYTF.